Below are 7 T cell receptor beta chains sequenced from a single sample in a study of STAT5B mutations in CD4+ large granular lymphocyte leukemia. TCRdb's table, derived via immunoSEQ multiplex PCR, lists solely in-frame clones and lacks some. The table shows about 48,000 clones, with 60% to 75% occurring only once. Source material: CD4+ T cells from blood buffy coats. The receptors were gathered from a human donor in good health.

J is TRBJ1-5 and V is TRBV19; D remains ambiguous. CDR1 is LNHDA and CDR2 is SQIVND in the germline V gene (reference sequence). The CDR3 length is 13 residues. The V gene lost 3 bases and the J gene lost 6 bases, with 9 bases spanning the gap. The CDR3 is CASSIAVGQPQHF. Written as DNA, the CDR3 is TGTGCCAGTAGTATTGCGGTCGGTCAGCCCCAGCATTTT.

The rearrangement links TRBV6-1 to TRBJ1-1; D gene uncertain. The germline V gene has CDR1 MNHNS and CDR2 SASEGT. The CDR3 consists of 15 residues. V was clipped by 2 bases and J by 6 bases, with 16 bases between them. CDR3 coding DNA: TGTGCCAGCAGTGAAAACAGAGCCGGGATGCCTGAAGCTTTCTTT. Translating it yields CASSENRAGMPEAFF.

This chain joins TRBV13 and TRBJ1-1; D gene uncertain. Per the germline V gene, CDR1 is PRHDT and CDR2 is FYEKMQ (reference sequence). This CDR3 has 12 amino acids. V was pared by 0 bases and J by 7 bases, with 6 bases between. The CDR3 DNA sequence: TGTGCCAGCAGCTTAGGTTGGGGTGAAGCTTTCTTT. It specifies CASSLGWGEAFF. The variable domain in full, with the rest retrieved from reference TRBV13 and TRBJ1-1, is AAGVIQSPRHLIKEKRETATLKCYPIPRHDTVYWYQQGPGQDPQFLISFYEKMQSDKGSIPDRFSAQQFSDYHSELNMSSLELGDSALYFCASSLGWGEAFFGQGTRLTVV.

Comment on this clone: The sample carries other DNA sequences with the same CDR3. J is TRBJ2-7 and V is TRBV6-5; the D gene is possibly TRBD2 (7 bases). V lost 6 bases to trimming and J lost 7 bases, with 13 bases between them. Germline V gene sequence: CDR1 MNHEY, CDR2 SVGAGI. The CDR3 loop spans 12 amino acids. The CDR3 DNA is TGTGCCAGCAGCACACAGGGAGGGGAGCAGTACGTC. Protein: CASSTQGGEQYV.

The rearrangement joins TRBV28 to TRBJ1-5; D perhaps matches TRBD1 (6 bases). Trimming removed 3 bases at V and 0 bases at J, with 9 bases between. The CDR3 spans 15 residues. Per germline, CDR1 MDHEN and CDR2 SYDVKM. The CDR3 nucleotides read TGTGCCAGCAGTTTCTCAGGGGTTAGCAATCAGCCCCAGCATTTT. Translating it yields CASSFSGVSNQPQHF.

The V gene is TRBV7-2, the J gene TRBJ1-3; D uncertain. The CDR3 extends over 14 amino acids. V dropped 1 base and J dropped 3 bases, with 7 bases sitting between them. Germline values: CDR1 SGHTA, CDR2 FQGNSA. CDR3 in DNA: TGTGCCAGCAGCTTAGGAGGTAGTGGAAACACCATATATTTT. It specifies CASSLGGSGNTIYF.

This clone was picked up a small number of times. The chain is built from TRBV9 and TRBJ1-6, with TRBD1 matching 7 bases. Unmatched junction bases numbered 6, after V lost 2 bases and J lost 7 bases. Per germline, CDR1 SGDLS and CDR2 YYNGEE. CDR3 length: 15 amino acids. Here the CDR3 reads CASSVRGQENSPLHF. The CDR3 DNA reads as TGTGCCAGCAGCGTGAGAGGACAGGAAAATTCACCCCTCCACTTT.